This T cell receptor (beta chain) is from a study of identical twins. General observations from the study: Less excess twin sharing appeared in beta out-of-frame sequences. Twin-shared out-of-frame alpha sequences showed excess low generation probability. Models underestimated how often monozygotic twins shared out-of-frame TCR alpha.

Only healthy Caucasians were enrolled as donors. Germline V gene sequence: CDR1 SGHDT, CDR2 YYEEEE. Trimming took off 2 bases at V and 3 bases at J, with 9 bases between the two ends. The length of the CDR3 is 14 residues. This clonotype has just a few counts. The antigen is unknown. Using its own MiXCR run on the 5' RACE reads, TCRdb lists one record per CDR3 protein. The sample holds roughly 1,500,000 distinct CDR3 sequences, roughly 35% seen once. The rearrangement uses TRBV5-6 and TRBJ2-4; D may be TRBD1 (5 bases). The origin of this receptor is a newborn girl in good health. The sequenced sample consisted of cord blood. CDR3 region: CASSFAGLKNIQYF. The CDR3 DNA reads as TGTGCCAGCAGCTTCGCAGGGCTCAAAAACATTCAGTACTTC.